The rows below give T cell receptor beta chains drawn from one sample of a study of control samples from healthy donors and cancer patients. TCRdb's table, derived via immunoSEQ multiplex PCR, lists solely in-frame clones and lacks some. The sample lists approximately 97,000 clones, about 91% occurring once. The sample consisted of blood. The receptors here all came from a woman under 30 in good health. Each CDR3 is given with its conserved first and last residue. The D gene is left open where the match is weak. Clone size appears in some rows only: once, few, many, or a class for an expanded clone.

length	V	J	size	D	DNA	CDR3
15	TRBV3-1/TRBV3-2	TRBJ1-4	-	TRBD1	TGTGCCAGCAGCCAAGGAGGGACAGGGGGCAAAAAACTGTTTTTT	CASSQGGTGGKKLFF
12	TRBV30	TRBJ2-7	-	-	TGTGCCTGGAAGGGGGGTACCTACGAGCAGTACTTC	CAWKGGTYEQYF
13	TRBV10-3	TRBJ2-7	-	TRBD1	TGTGCCATCAGTCCGACAGGGGCTTACGAGCAGTACTTC	CAISPTGAYEQYF
15	TRBV10-1	TRBJ2-7	few	-	TGCGCCAGCAGTGAGGGTCCAGCCCCTCACTACGAGCAGTACTTC	CASSEGPAPHYEQYF
12	TRBV10-3	TRBJ2-1	-	-	TGTGCCATCAGTGAAGGGTCTAATGAGCAGTTCTTC	CAISEGSNEQFF
14	TRBV27	TRBJ2-7	-	-	TGTGCCAGCAGTTTAGGAGGGCTTCCCTACGAGCAGTACTTC	CASSLGGLPYEQYF
15	TRBV24-1	TRBJ1-2	-	-	TGTGCCACCAGTGATCCCGGAGGGTCTATCGGTGGCTACACCTTC	CATSDPGGSIGGYTF
13	TRBV24-1	TRBJ1-4	-	-	TGTGCCACCAGTGATTCAGGGGATGAAAAACTGTTTTTT	CATSDSGDEKLFF
16	TRBV9	TRBJ2-2	-	TRBD2	TGTGCCAGCAGCGCGGGACTAGCGGGAGCAACCGGGGAGCTGTTTTTT	CASSAGLAGATGELFF
15	TRBV6-5	TRBJ2-1	-	-	TGTGCCAGCACTCCCCCAGGGGCTCCCGTTACAGAGCAGTTCTTC	CASTPPGAPVTEQFF
13	TRBV20-1	TRBJ2-7	once	-	TGCAGTGCTAGTCCGCTAGCGAGCTACGAGCAGTACTTC	CSASPLASYEQYF
16	TRBV7-9	TRBJ1-6	-	-	TGTGCCAGCAGCTTAGCGCTCGGAGCAGGACATTCACCCCTCCACTTT	CASSLALGAGHSPLHF
15	TRBV27	TRBJ2-3	-	-	TGTGCCAGCAGTCCCATCGGAGACCGCACAGATACGCAGTATTTT	CASSPIGDRTDTQYF
14	TRBV10-3	TRBJ1-1	-	-	TGTGCCATCAGTGCCGGCCAGCAGAACACTGAAGCTTTCTTT	CAISAGQQNTEAFF
13	TRBV7-9	TRBJ1-1	-	-	TGTGCCAGCAGCCGAGGGTACGGGATCGAAGCTTTCTTT	CASSRGYGIEAFF
12	TRBV30	TRBJ1-1	-	TRBD1	TGTGCCTGTTACAGGGGGCCCACTGAAGCTTTCTTT	CACYRGPTEAFF
19	TRBV7-6	TRBJ2-5	-	TRBD1	TGTGCCAGCACCGATAGGACAGGGGGCGCGTTGGTCTGGTTGGGGACCCAGTACTTC	CASTDRTGGALVWLGTQYF
15	TRBV5-5	TRBJ2-7	-	TRBD1	TGTGCCAGCAGCTCCACCGACAGGGGGCTGTCCGAGCAGTACTTC	CASSSTDRGLSEQYF
14	TRBV4-2	TRBJ2-1	-	-	TGTGCCAGCAGCCAAGATCTTGAAGGGAATGAGCAGTTCTTC	CASSQDLEGNEQFF
13	TRBV19	TRBJ2-7	-	TRBD1	TGTGCCAGTACCTCGACAGGGCAATACGAGCAGTACTTC	CASTSTGQYEQYF
18	TRBV10-1	TRBJ2-1	-	TRBD2	TGCGCCAGCAGTGAGCGAGTGGGACTAGCGGGAGGGCCCGATGAGCAGTTCTTC	CASSERVGLAGGPDEQFF
15	TRBV30	TRBJ1-5	once	TRBD1	TGTGCCTGGAGTTTACCGGGACAGTCATATCAGCCCCAGCATTTT	CAWSLPGQSYQPQHF
14	TRBV7-2	TRBJ2-4	-	-	TGTGCCAGCAGCTTAGAAGGGGCCAAAAACATTCAGTACTTC	CASSLEGAKNIQYF
14	TRBV6-4	TRBJ1-6	-	-	TGTGCCAGCAGTGAAGTAGCCGGGGGATCACCCCTCCACTTT	CASSEVAGGSPLHF
15	TRBV14	TRBJ2-7	-	TRBD1	TGTGCCAGCAGCCAAGTGAGGGGGCTGGTCGACGAGCAGTACTTC	CASSQVRGLVDEQYF
15	TRBV11-3	TRBJ2-3	-	TRBD2	TGTGCCAGCAGCCCCCGACTAGCGGGAGGGGGTACGCAGTATTTT	CASSPRLAGGGTQYF
20	TRBV24-1	TRBJ2-3	-	TRBD1	TGTGCCACCAGTGATCACCACTATCGGGGAGCAGGGGGATGGACAGATACGCAGTATTTT	CATSDHHYRGAGGWTDTQYF
13	TRBV27	TRBJ1-1	-	-	TGTGCCAGCAGTTTATCAATGAACACTGAAGCTTTCTTT	CASSLSMNTEAFF
11	TRBV10-3	TRBJ2-7	-	-	TGTGCCATCAGTGAGTCAAACGAGCAGTACTTC	CAISESNEQYF
15	TRBV7-6	TRBJ2-2	once	-	TGTGCCAGCAGCCCGACGGACAGGAACACCGGGGAGCTGTTTTTT	CASSPTDRNTGELFF
13	TRBV29-1	TRBJ1-2	-	-	TGCAGCGTCAGTCGGGACGACTACTATGGCTACACCTTC	CSVSRDDYYGYTF
15	TRBV14	TRBJ1-3	-	-	TGTGCCAGCAGCGGCCGGGACCGCTCTGGAAACACCATATATTTT	CASSGRDRSGNTIYF
15	TRBV28	TRBJ1-5	-	-	TGTGCCAGCAATAGGGGAGGGGCTAGCAATCAGCCCCAGCATTTT	CASNRGGASNQPQHF
16	TRBV4-2	TRBJ2-5	-	TRBD2	TGTGCCAGCAGCCAAGGGGCTAGCGGAGAACAAGAGACCCAGTACTTC	CASSQGASGEQETQYF
17	TRBV4-1	TRBJ1-5	-	-	TGCGCCAGCAGTTCCCACCCGCCCGACAGGCTGAATCAGCCCCAGCATTTT	CASSSHPPDRLNQPQHF